The 29 T cell receptor beta chains reported below all come from one sample, sequenced in a study of a mutant IDH1 vaccine in newly diagnosed glioma. Assay: immunoSEQ multiplex PCR; the TCRdb copy retains only in-frame clones and omits some. This table has roughly 70,000 clones, 65% to 90% appearing once. The sample's time point: baseline, week 1 (first vaccination visit). Noted treatment: pre-vaccination baseline after standard-of-care therapy. The input for sequencing was PBMCs, taken from a glioma patient treated with radiotherapy, temozolomide or both. These receptors were taken from a man aged 25-40 years with glioma.

The table lists this clone with a count of one. This chain connects TRBV4-2 to TRBJ2-7, with D perhaps matching TRBD1 (6 bases). CDR3 length equals 13 residues. Germline V gene data show CDR1 as LGHNA and CDR2 as YNFKEQ. The V gene lost 3 bases and the J gene lost 6 bases, with 12 bases spanning the gap. CDR3 bases: TGTGCCAGCAGCCATTCCCAGGGGTTCGAGCAGTACTTC. Its protein is CASSHSQGFEQYF.

The chain carries TRBV18 and TRBJ2-1; unclear D gene. Germline CDR1 is KGHSH and CDR2 is LQKENI. The CDR3 extends over 14 amino acids. V lost 3 bases, J lost 5 bases, and 11 bases lay in between. CDR3 nucleotide sequence: TGTGCCAGCTCACCCGCGCCCCTGAACAATGAGCAGTTCTTC. Translation: CASSPAPLNNEQFF.

The chain's CDR3 is CASRWGTGGSQPQHF. In DNA, the CDR3 is TGTGCCAGCAGGTGGGGGACAGGGGGAAGTCAGCCCCAGCATTTT. V usage is TRBV2 and J usage is TRBJ1-5; 11 bases match TRBD1. The CDR3 is made up of 15 amino acids. CDR1 is SNHLY and CDR2 is FYNNEI in the germline V gene. J was trimmed by 6 bases and V by 6 bases; bases with no gene match: 7.

This clone is a singleton in its sample. The gene calls are TRBV5-8 and TRBJ2-5; D is unresolved. The V gene's germline CDR1 is SGHTS and CDR2 YDEGEE. The V gene lost 4 bases and the J gene lost 1 base, with 14 bases spanning the gap. This CDR3 region has 15 residues. In DNA, the CDR3 is TGTGCCAGCAGCCCCTTTGAGGACGGCCAAGAGACCCAGTACTTC. Translation: CASSPFEDGQETQYF.

The CDR3 loop is CASSLEGVQTDKNIQYF. The CDR3 nucleotides are TGCGCCAGCAGCTTGGAAGGGGTGCAGACAGACAAAAACATTCAGTACTTC. The chain recombines TRBV5-1 with TRBJ2-4; perhaps TRBD1 as D (5 bases). Trimming took off 0 bases at V and 3 bases at J, with 16 bases between the two ends. The length of the CDR3 is 17 residues. Germline CDR1 reads SGHRS; CDR2 reads YFSETQ.

The CDR3 nucleotides are TGTGCCAGCTCATCCGGACAGTCCGGCTACACCTTC. Protein product: CASSSGQSGYTF. This chain uses TRBV18 with TRBJ1-2; perhaps TRBD1 as D (6 bases). The germline V gene encodes CDR1 KGHSH and CDR2 LQKENI. V gave up 5 bases and J gave up 8 bases, with 12 bases separating them. The CDR3 covers 12 residues.

V usage is TRBV27 and J usage is TRBJ2-7; D tentatively fits TRBD1 or TRBD2 (5 bases each). CDR1 and CDR2 (germline): MNHEY, SMNVEV (reference sequence). Between the trimmed V and J ends, which lost 0 bases and 3 bases, there was a span of 15 bases. This CDR3 is 16 amino acids long. The CDR3 DNA sequence: TGTGCCAGCAGTTTATCCCAGCCTGGGGGTCTCTACGAGCAGTACTTC. This translates into CASSLSQPGGLYEQYF.

The chain joins TRBV5-6 to TRBJ2-3, with a possible D match to TRBD1 (5 bases). V lost 4 bases and J lost 6, with 21 bases in between. The CDR3 is 16 residues long. CDR1 is SGHDT, CDR2 YYEEEE, per germline. The CDR3 bases are TGTGCCAGCAGCCAAAAGGGGTACCCGGCTGGGGATACGCAGTATTTT. Translated, it gives CASSQKGYPAGDTQYF.

V gene TRBV2 combines with J gene TRBJ1-3, with D unclear. V lost 2 bases, J lost 3 bases, and 14 bases lay in between. Per germline, CDR1 SNHLY and CDR2 FYNNEI. The CDR3 runs to 16 residues. In DNA, the CDR3 is TGTGCCAGCAGTGAATCAAGGCAGGCCATTGGAAACACCATATATTTT. Amino acids: CASSESRQAIGNTIYF.

The V call is TRBV11-2, the J call TRBJ1-4; D might be TRBD1 (6 bases). CDR1 SGHAT and CDR2 FQNNGV come from the germline V gene. The V end was cut by 6 bases, the J end by 2 bases, with 16 bases between. This CDR3 is 16 amino acids long. The DNA for the CDR3 is TGTGCCAGCAGTTGGACAGTCGGGGCCACTAATGAAAAACTGTTTTTT. It codes for CASSWTVGATNEKLFF.

This chain joins TRBV5-1 and TRBJ2-5; TRBD2 matches at 10 bases. Near its end, the DNA agrees better with TRBJ2-7, so the J call may be wrong. CDR3 length: 15 residues. The germline V gene has CDR1 SGHRS and CDR2 YFSETQ. The chain's CDR3 is CASSLDLAGAYEQYF. CDR3 nucleotides: TGCGCCAGCAGCTTGGATCTAGCGGGGGCCTACGAGCAGTACTTC.

The genes are TRBV2 and TRBJ2-7; TRBD2 might be the D (5 bases). Looked up from germline, CDR1 is SNHLY and CDR2 is FYNNEI. This CDR3 is 14 amino acids long. V lost 5 bases and J lost 3, with 14 bases in between. CDR3: CASSSGPLVYEQYF. Written as DNA, the CDR3 is TGTGCCAGCAGTAGCGGCCCATTGGTCTACGAGCAGTACTTC.

The gene calls are TRBV6-1 and TRBJ1-1; D uncertain. The CDR3 is 13 residues long. CDR1 MNHNS and CDR2 SASEGT come from the germline V gene. Trimming cost V 3 bases and J 1 base, with 6 bases left between them. The CDR3 protein is CASSDSENTEAFF. CDR3 nucleotides: TGTGCCAGCAGTGACTCAGAGAACACTGAAGCTTTCTTT.

The chain couples TRBV30 to TRBJ1-2; D remains unclear. Germline assignment: CDR1 GTSNPN and CDR2 SVGIG (reference sequence). CDR3 length: 14 amino acids. The germline V and J ends were trimmed by 2 bases and 0 bases, with 10 bases remaining between them. As DNA, the CDR3 is TGTGCCTGGAGTTGGATAGGGACTAACTATGGCTACACCTTC. The encoded protein is CAWSWIGTNYGYTF.

The chain has TRBV7-9 and TRBJ1-1; 8 bases align to TRBD1. V was pared by 3 bases and J by 3 bases, with 6 bases of the junction left unmatched. This CDR3 region has 15 residues. The germline gives CDR1 SEHNR, CDR2 FQNEAQ (reference sequence). As DNA, the CDR3 is TGTGCCAGCAGCTTCAGGACAGGGTGGGACACTGAAGCTTTCTTT. Encoded protein: CASSFRTGWDTEAFF. Supplemented by reference TRBV7-9 and TRBJ1-1, the full variable domain reads DTGVSQNPRHKITKRGQNVTFRCDPISEHNRLYWYRQTLGQGPEFLTYFQNEAQLEKSRLLSDRFSAERPKGSFSTLEIQRTEQGDSAMYLCASSFRTGWDTEAFFGQGTRLTVV.

This sequence joins TRBV29-1 and TRBJ1-2, with D maybe TRBD1 (5 bases). The CDR3 spans 15 residues. Germline V gene lookup returns CDR1 SQVTM and CDR2 ANQGSEA. Trimming removed 0 bases from V and 4 bases from J, with 15 bases in between. For the CDR3, the DNA is TGCAGCGTTGAAGAGAGTTGGGGGTACAGCTATGGCTACACCTTC. Amino acids: CSVEESWGYSYGYTF.

The chain is built from TRBV7-9 and TRBJ2-7, with 7 positions matching TRBD1. CDR1 is SEHNR and CDR2 is FQNEAQ in the germline V gene (reference sequence). The CDR3 is made up of 15 amino acids. Unmatched junction bases numbered 9, after V lost 1 base and J lost 6 bases. CDR3 sequence: CASSLGRQGKVEQYF. CDR3 bases: TGTGCCAGCAGCTTAGGCAGACAGGGAAAGGTCGAGCAGTACTTC.

This clone was counted a few times. This sequence joins TRBV5-1 and TRBJ1-1; TRBD1 might be the D (5 bases). Per the germline V gene, CDR1 is SGHRS and CDR2 is YFSETQ. This CDR3 region has 14 residues. Trimming cost V 0 bases and J 5 bases, with 11 bases left between them. CDR3 sequence (DNA): TGCGCCAGCAGCTTGGGGGGCAGGCAGACTGAAGCTTTCTTT. Its translation is CASSLGGRQTEAFF.

The chain is built from TRBV6-4 and TRBJ2-1; either TRBD1 or TRBD2 may fit D (7 bases each). Germline CDR1 is MRHNA and CDR2 is SNTAGT. With 6 bases removed from V and 10 bases from J, the gap between germline ends came to 25 bases. The CDR3 length is 16 residues. The CDR3 here is CASSAYRGRGGGEQFF. For the CDR3, the DNA is TGTGCCAGCAGCGCTTACAGGGGCCGCGGGGGTGGAGAGCAGTTCTTC.

The chain joins TRBV5-5 to TRBJ2-1, with 7 bases aligning to TRBD1. Trimming at V came to 1 base and at J to 9 bases, leaving 7 bases not matched to a gene. The CDR3 spans 14 residues. Per germline, CDR1 SGHKS and CDR2 YYEKEE (reference sequence). The CDR3: CASSLQGVAGEQFF. In DNA form, the CDR3 reads TGTGCCAGCAGCTTGCAGGGGGTAGCCGGTGAGCAGTTCTTC.

The chain has TRBV19 and TRBJ1-3, with D unclear. Germline assignment: CDR1 LNHDA and CDR2 SQIVND (reference sequence). This CDR3 has 15 residues. The V end was cut by 4 bases, the J end by 4 bases, with 14 bases between. CDR3: CASSTDFHVGNTIYF. The CDR3, as DNA: TGTGCCAGTAGTACGGACTTCCATGTCGGAAACACCATATATTTT.

The genes are TRBV19 and TRBJ1-1; TRBD1 is a possible D gene (6 bases). The CDR3 covers 12 residues. Germline lookup yields CDR1 LNHDA and CDR2 SQIVND (reference sequence). V was trimmed by 6 bases and J by 7 bases, leaving 12 bases between them. In DNA form, the CDR3 reads TGTGCCAGTAGCCTCGGGGGGCTTGAAGCTTTCTTT. Amino acids: CASSLGGLEAFF.

The CDR3 DNA sequence: TGTGCCAGCAGTCGCCTAGCCACCTTCCTCTACAATGAGCAGTTCTTC. Residues: CASSRLATFLYNEQFF. The V gene is TRBV6-4, the J gene TRBJ2-1, with TRBD2 as a possible D gene (5 bases). The CDR3 has 16 amino acids. Between the trimmed V and J ends, which lost 5 bases and 3 bases, there was a span of 17 bases. Germline values: CDR1 MRHNA, CDR2 SNTAGT.

The chain joins TRBV9 to TRBJ1-2; D remains unclear. CDR3 length: 15 residues. Germline V CDR1 and CDR2: SGDLS, YYNGEE. V was trimmed by 4 bases and J by 0 bases, leaving 13 bases between them. The CDR3 nucleotides read TGTGCCAGCAGCCCCGGGGATTCCCCTAACTATGGCTACACCTTC. Its protein product is CASSPGDSPNYGYTF.

The rearrangement joins TRBV10-3 to TRBJ2-1; 7 nucleotides line up with TRBD2. This CDR3 is built from 17 residues. Trimming cost V 5 bases and J 0 bases; bases outside gene matches: 10. The germline V gene encodes CDR1 ENHRY and CDR2 SYGVKD. CDR3 protein: CAISQPWGGSSYNEQFF. The CDR3 region has the DNA TGTGCCATCAGTCAACCCTGGGGGGGAAGCTCCTACAATGAGCAGTTCTTC.

This chain uses TRBV7-6 with TRBJ2-7; D may match TRBD1 or TRBD2 (5 bases each). Deletions cut 2 bases from V and 3 bases from J, with 14 bases between. CDR1 is SGHVS and CDR2 is FNYEAQ in the germline V gene. This CDR3 is 15 amino acids long. The DNA of the CDR3 is TGTGCCAGCAGCTTAAGAGCCGGGACCGACTACGAGCAGTACTTC. This sequence encodes CASSLRAGTDYEQYF.

The V call is TRBV10-3, the J call TRBJ2-4; D is possibly TRBD1 (6 bases). With 4 bases removed from V and 0 bases from J, the gap between germline ends came to 13 bases. The germline V gene has CDR1 ENHRY and CDR2 SYGVKD. CDR3 size: 16 residues. CDR3 region: CAISARGGLAKNIQYF. CDR3 in DNA: TGTGCCATCAGTGCCAGAGGGGGTTTAGCCAAAAACATTCAGTACTTC.

J is TRBJ1-1 and V is TRBV18; a possible D gene is TRBD1 (6 bases). V dropped 6 bases and J dropped 3 bases, with 17 bases sitting between them. There are 15 residues in the CDR3. CDR1 KGHSH and CDR2 LQKENI come from the germline V gene. DNA for the CDR3: TGTGCCAGCTCCCAACAAGGGGGGCTCGACACTGAAGCTTTCTTT. This sequence encodes CASSQQGGLDTEAFF.

This chain uses TRBV5-6 with TRBJ2-2, with D tentatively TRBD1 (6 bases). The CDR3 spans 16 residues. CDR1 is SGHDT and CDR2 is YYEEEE in the germline V gene. V was clipped by 6 bases and J by 4 bases, with 19 bases between them. In DNA, the CDR3 is TGTGCCAGCACCAAACCCCAGGGGAGAGGCACCGGGGAGCTGTTTTTT. It specifies CASTKPQGRGTGELFF.